Listed below are T cell receptor beta chains from one sample, sequenced in a study of response to subunit inactivated influenza vaccine. TCRdb reprocessed the RT-PCR reads via MiXCR and lists one record per CDR3 protein. The table lists more than 550,000 distinct CDR3 sequences, 10% to 15% of them singletons. This sample comprised PBMCs from blood, obtained on the day of vaccination. These receptors all come from a man aged 50-59 years who received an inactivated influenza vaccine. CDR3s include the opening cysteine and the closing phenylalanine or tryptophan. The D gene is left open where the match is weak. Only part of the rows carry a size: once, few, many, or a class if the clone is expanded.

clone_size	d_call	j_call	v_call	cdr3_nt	cdr3_aa
once	TRBD1	TRBJ2-7	TRBV11-2	TGTGCCAGCAGCCCCAGACAGGGGGCGATGGAGGAGCAGTACTTC	CASSPRQGAMEEQYF
-	-	TRBJ1-6	TRBV15	TGTGCCACCAGCACCCAGGGAAATGAGAATTCACCCCTCCACTTT	CATSTQGNENSPLHF
few	-	TRBJ2-1	TRBV6-2/TRBV6-3	TGTGCCAGCAGTTCCGCACAGTACAATGAGCAGTTCTTC	CASSSAQYNEQFF
-	-	TRBJ2-2	TRBV7-9	TGTGCCAGCAGCTCGGATAGCGATGGCGGGGAGCTGTTTTTT	CASSSDSDGGELFF
-	-	TRBJ2-4	TRBV12-3/TRBV12-4	TGTGCCAGCAGTTTAAGGGGCAAAAAAAACATTCAGTACTTC	CASSLRGKKNIQYF
-	-	TRBJ2-7	TRBV20-1	TGCAGTGCCCCCCTGAGTGGATCCTACGAGCAGTACTTC	CSAPLSGSYEQYF
-	TRBD1	TRBJ1-4	TRBV9	TGTGCCAGCAGCACAGGGGGACAGGAAAAACTGTTTTTT	CASSTGGQEKLFF
many	-	TRBJ1-5	TRBV18	TGTGCCAGCTCACCAGACAAGGATCAGCCCCAGCATTTT	CASSPDKDQPQHF
few	-	TRBJ2-3	TRBV29-1	TGCAGCGTTGTTCGGACTTTCACAGATACGCAGTATTTT	CSVVRTFTDTQYF
few	TRBD1	TRBJ1-1	TRBV18	TGTGCCAGCTCACGAAACAGGGGAGTGGGCACTGAAGCTTTCTTT	CASSRNRGVGTEAFF
-	-	TRBJ2-7	TRBV7-2	TGTGCCAGCAGCCTGTACTTGTACTCCTACGAGCAGTACTTC	CASSLYLYSYEQYF
-	-	TRBJ1-4	TRBV5-1	TGCGCCAGCAGCTTGGGCTCTCAGACGGGAGGAGAAAAACTGTTTTTT	CASSLGSQTGGEKLFF
few	-	TRBJ2-2	TRBV3-1	TGTGCCAGCAGCCCCCTCGCCAGGACGAACACCGGGGAGCTGTTTTTT	CASSPLARTNTGELFF
many	-	TRBJ2-1	TRBV9	TGTGCCAGCAGCCTCCGGACAGAATACAATGAGCAGTTCTTC	CASSLRTEYNEQFF
few	TRBD1	TRBJ2-7	TRBV28	TGTGCCATCGGTTATACAGGGGGATACGAGCAGTACTTC	CAIGYTGGYEQYF
-	TRBD2	TRBJ2-1	TRBV9	TGTGCCAGCAGCTTTCGCGTCGGGACTAGCGGGACTAGCTCCTACAATGAGCAGTTCTTC	CASSFRVGTSGTSSYNEQFF
-	TRBD2	TRBJ2-1	TRBV4-3	TGCGCCAGCAGCCAAGGACTAGCGGGGGGTGCCTACAATGAGCAGTTCTTC	CASSQGLAGGAYNEQFF
few	TRBD1	TRBJ1-4	TRBV7-9	TGTGCCAGCAGCTTAGTTCGGGACAGAGAAAAACTGTTTTTT	CASSLVRDREKLFF
-	-	TRBJ1-2	TRBV10-3	TGTGCCATCATGGGAGTTTATGGCTACACCTTC	CAIMGVYGYTF
many	-	TRBJ2-5	TRBV5-1	TGCGCCAGCAGCCCTTCCGTGAGGCCCGGGGAAGGGACCCAGTACTTC	CASSPSVRPGEGTQYF
-	-	TRBJ1-2	TRBV7-9	TGTGCCAGCAGCCCGTTACCGGGACCGTCGCGCCCTGGCTACACCTTC	CASSPLPGPSRPGYTF
few	-	TRBJ1-4	TRBV7-9	TGTGCCAGCAGCCCAGACAGGTTAATACTGTTTTTT	CASSPDRLILFF
-	TRBD2	TRBJ2-1	TRBV12-3/TRBV12-4	TGTGCCAGCAGCCGGGGACTAGCAATATACAATGAGCAGTTCTTC	CASSRGLAIYNEQFF
-	TRBD1	TRBJ2-6	TRBV20-1	TGCAGTGCTAGCCGGACAGGCCTCTCTGGGGCCAACGTCCTGACTTTC	CSASRTGLSGANVLTF
-	TRBD2	TRBJ2-3	TRBV12-3/TRBV12-4	TGTGCCAGCCGCCTTAGCGGGGGGGCTTGCACAGATACGCAGTATTTT	CASRLSGGACTDTQYF
-	-	TRBJ2-1	TRBV2	TGTGCCAGCAGTGAAGCTCACATTTTTACAGATTTCTCCTACAATGAGCAGTTCTTC	CASSEAHIFTDFSYNEQFF
few	TRBD2	TRBJ2-2	TRBV12-3/TRBV12-4	TGTGCCAGTTCTAAACCTTCCGGGGGGGCTCGCACCGGGGAGCTGTTTTTT	CASSKPSGGARTGELFF
few	TRBD1	TRBJ1-5	TRBV20-1	TGCAGTGCTCCCGCCAGGAGGGACAGGGGTAGGTATTCAGATCAGCCCCAGCATTTT	CSAPARRDRGRYSDQPQHF
few	-	TRBJ1-2	TRBV5-1	TGCGCCAGCAGCTTGGAGGCAGGGCGCGATGGCTACACCTTC	CASSLEAGRDGYTF
few	-	TRBJ2-6	TRBV7-2	TGTGCCAGCAGCTTATTTGGGAGCGGGGCCAACGTCCTGACTTTC	CASSLFGSGANVLTF
-	-	TRBJ2-3	TRBV6-2/TRBV6-3	TGTGCCAGCAGTTCCGTCTCGCGGGTCTTCACCTATACGCAGTATTTT	CASSSVSRVFTYTQYF
-	TRBD2	TRBJ2-3	TRBV20-1	TGCAGTGCAGCCCGGCTAGCGGGGGGCTCAGATACGCAGTATTTT	CSAARLAGGSDTQYF
many	-	TRBJ2-1	TRBV7-9	TGTGCCAGCAGCTTAGGTAGCCATGAGCAGTTCTTC	CASSLGSHEQFF
few	-	TRBJ2-1	TRBV4-1	TGCGCCAGCAGCCAAGTGGATCTGGGCTTCGCGAGGGGCAATGAGCAGTTCTTC	CASSQVDLGFARGNEQFF
-	-	TRBJ2-3	TRBV7-9	TGTGCCAGCAGCCGGGATGGGGGCGATACGCAGTATTTT	CASSRDGGDTQYF
-	-	TRBJ2-7	TRBV9	TGTGCCAGCAGCGGAGGGGGGGGCTTTACCTACGAGCAGTACTTC	CASSGGGGFTYEQYF
many	-	TRBJ1-2	TRBV12-3/TRBV12-4	TGTGCCAGCAGTCCCGGGCCGCGAGGCTACACCTTC	CASSPGPRGYTF
many	-	TRBJ2-7	TRBV20-1	TGCAGTGCTAGAGCGTCCGATGCCCGCGAGCAGTACTTC	CSARASDAREQYF
many	-	TRBJ1-5	TRBV6-2/TRBV6-3	TGTGCCAGCAGTTACCACGGACAGTCCCGGAATCAGCCCCAGCATTTT	CASSYHGQSRNQPQHF
few	-	TRBJ2-1	TRBV24-1	TGTGCCACCAGTGAAGCCGGCTCCTTAGAACGACAGTTCTTC	CATSEAGSLERQFF
-	TRBD2	TRBJ2-1	TRBV7-6	TGTGCCAGCAGCATCAGCATAGGGGTAGCGGGCTACAATGAGCAGTTCTTC	CASSISIGVAGYNEQFF
few	-	TRBJ2-3	TRBV4-2	TGTGCCAGCAGCCGAGAGGGGGGCGGGATAGATACGCAGTATTTT	CASSREGGGIDTQYF
few	-	TRBJ1-5	TRBV6-2/TRBV6-3	TGTGCCAGCAGTTACCGGCAGGGGTTGAATCAGCCCCAGCATTTT	CASSYRQGLNQPQHF
few	TRBD1	TRBJ1-2	TRBV5-1	TGCGCCAGCAGCCCCGGGACAGGAACTTTCTATGGCTACACCTTC	CASSPGTGTFYGYTF
few	-	TRBJ1-3	TRBV20-1	TGCAGTGCTAGAGCTCTTGACAGATTTAGCTCTGGAAACACCATATATTTT	CSARALDRFSSGNTIYF
few	-	TRBJ1-5	TRBV15	TGTGCCACCAGCAGAGAAATCCATCAGCCCCAGCATTTT	CATSREIHQPQHF
few	-	TRBJ1-1	TRBV5-1	TGCGCCAGCAGCGAGCAGGGTATTGGAGCTTTCTTT	CASSEQGIGAFF